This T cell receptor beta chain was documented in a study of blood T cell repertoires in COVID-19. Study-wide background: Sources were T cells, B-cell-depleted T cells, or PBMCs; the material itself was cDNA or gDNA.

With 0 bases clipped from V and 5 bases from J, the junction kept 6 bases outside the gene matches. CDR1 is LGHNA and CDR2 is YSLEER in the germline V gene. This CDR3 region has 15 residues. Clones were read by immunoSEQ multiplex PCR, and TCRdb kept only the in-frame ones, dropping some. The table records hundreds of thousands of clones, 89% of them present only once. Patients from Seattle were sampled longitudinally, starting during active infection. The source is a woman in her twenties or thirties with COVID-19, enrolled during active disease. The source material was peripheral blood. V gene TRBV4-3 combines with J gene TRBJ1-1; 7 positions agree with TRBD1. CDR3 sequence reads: CASSQERGPETEAFF. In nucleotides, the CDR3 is TGCGCCAGCAGCCAAGAAAGGGGGCCTGAAACTGAAGCTTTCTTT.